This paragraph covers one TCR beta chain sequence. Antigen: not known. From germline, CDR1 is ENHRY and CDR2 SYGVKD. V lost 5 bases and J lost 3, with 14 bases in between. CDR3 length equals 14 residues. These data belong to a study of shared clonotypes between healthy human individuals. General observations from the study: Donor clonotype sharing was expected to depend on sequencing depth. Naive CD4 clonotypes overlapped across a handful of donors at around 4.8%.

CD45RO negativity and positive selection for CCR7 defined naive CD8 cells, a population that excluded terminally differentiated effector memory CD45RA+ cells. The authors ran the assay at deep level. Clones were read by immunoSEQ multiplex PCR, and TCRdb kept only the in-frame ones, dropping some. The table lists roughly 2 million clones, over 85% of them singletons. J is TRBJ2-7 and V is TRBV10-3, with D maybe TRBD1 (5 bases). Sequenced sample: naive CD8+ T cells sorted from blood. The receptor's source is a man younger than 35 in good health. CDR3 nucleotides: TGTGCCATCAGTAACCAAAGACAGCTCTACGAGCAGTACTTC. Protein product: CAISNQRQLYEQYF.